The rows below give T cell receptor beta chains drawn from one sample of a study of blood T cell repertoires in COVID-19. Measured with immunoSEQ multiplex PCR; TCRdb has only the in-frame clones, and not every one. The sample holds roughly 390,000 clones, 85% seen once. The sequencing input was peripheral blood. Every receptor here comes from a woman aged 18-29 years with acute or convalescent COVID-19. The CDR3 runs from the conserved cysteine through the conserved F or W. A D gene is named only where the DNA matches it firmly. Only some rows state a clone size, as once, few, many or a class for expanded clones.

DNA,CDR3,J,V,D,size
TGTGCCAGCAGCCACACCAGGACTAGCGGAGCCACCGGGGAGCTGTTTTTT,CASSHTRTSGATGELFF,TRBJ2-2,TRBV2,TRBD2,few
TGTGCCAGCAGTCCGGGGACTTCGAAGGGCACAGATACGCAGTATTTT,CASSPGTSKGTDTQYF,TRBJ2-3,TRBV28,.,.
TGTGCCAGCAGCCAATCCGCTACTGCCGCTGAAGCTTTCTTT,CASSQSATAAEAFF,TRBJ1-1,TRBV3-1/TRBV3-2,.,.
TGTGCCAGCAGTGCAGAAGGGGACTCCGCCGGTTCACCCCTCCACTTT,CASSAEGDSAGSPLHF,TRBJ1-6,TRBV2,.,.
TGCGCCAGCAGCTGGGACGGACAGGGGGCCTACGAGCAGTACTTC,CASSWDGQGAYEQYF,TRBJ2-7,TRBV5-1,TRBD1,.
TGCACCAGCAGCCAAGATAGGCTAGCGGGACACTCCGACTTGTACAATGAGCAGTTCTTC,CTSSQDRLAGHSDLYNEQFF,TRBJ2-1,TRBV1,.,once
TGTGCCAGCAGTTCCCGGGACAGTCCTAATGAAAAACTGTTTTTT,CASSSRDSPNEKLFF,TRBJ1-4,TRBV25-1,TRBD1,.
TGCGCCAGCAGCTTGGGCGGTGTGGTATCGCCCCAGCATTTT,CASSLGGVVSPQHF,TRBJ1-5,TRBV5-1,.,.
TGTGCCAGCTCACCGGGGACAGGGGAGACCCATGGCTACACCTTC,CASSPGTGETHGYTF,TRBJ1-2,TRBV18,TRBD1,few
TGTGCCTGGAGTGTATTGGGGGCTGGTCAGCCCCAGCATTTT,CAWSVLGAGQPQHF,TRBJ1-5,TRBV30,.,.
TGTGCCGGGTCCCAAGTGGGTCGAGGATCACCCCTCCACTTT,CAGSQVGRGSPLHF,TRBJ1-6,TRBV6-5,.,.
TGTGCCAGCAGCTTAGCGGGAGATTCTGAAAAACTGTTTTTT,CASSLAGDSEKLFF,TRBJ1-4,TRBV7-9,.,.
TGTGCCAGCAGTGACTCGGGACAGCCTGGCGATGGCTACACCTTC,CASSDSGQPGDGYTF,TRBJ1-2,TRBV6-4,TRBD1,.
TGTGCCAGTAGTATAGGCACAGGGAACACTGAAGCTTTCTTT,CASSIGTGNTEAFF,TRBJ1-1,TRBV19,.,.
TGTGCCAGCAGCGTCAATCCTGGGGGGTTCCTCCCTTATGGCTACACCTTC,CASSVNPGGFLPYGYTF,TRBJ1-2,TRBV9,.,.
TGTGCCAGCAGCCGGACAGGAGACAATCAGCCCCAGCATTTT,CASSRTGDNQPQHF,TRBJ1-5,TRBV7-9,TRBD1,.
TGCGCCAGCAGCGTACTTCCGACAGGGGGCTCCTACAATGAGCAGTTCTTC,CASSVLPTGGSYNEQFF,TRBJ2-1,TRBV5-1,TRBD1,once
TGTGCCAGCAGTAACCGACAGGGGCCCTATGGCTACACCTTC,CASSNRQGPYGYTF,TRBJ1-2,TRBV6-5,TRBD1,once
TGTGCCAGCAGCTACCGCGGTGGAGATCCAGTGTACTTC,CASSYRGGDPVYF,TRBJ2-7,TRBV7-9,.,few
TGTGCCAGCAGTCTAGCGGGACTCTCCTACGAGCAGTACTTC,CASSLAGLSYEQYF,TRBJ2-7,TRBV25-1,TRBD2,once
TGTGCCAGCAGCCCGGGGGAGGCCGAGGAAGCTTTCTTT,CASSPGEAEEAFF,TRBJ1-1,TRBV7-2,.,.
TGTGCCAGCAGCTTAGGACTAGCGTACAACAATGAGCAGTTCTTC,CASSLGLAYNNEQFF,TRBJ2-1,TRBV7-3,TRBD2,.
TGTGCCAGCAGCCAAGATAGGAGGGGCCAGGGCGGAAACACCATATATTTT,CASSQDRRGQGGNTIYF,TRBJ1-3,TRBV3-1/TRBV3-2,.,.
TGTGCCAGCAGCTCGGGACTAGCGGGAGTAGAGACCCAGTACTTC,CASSSGLAGVETQYF,TRBJ2-5,TRBV28,TRBD2,.
TGTGCCAGCAGTTACCAAGGGACCGGGGAGGCTGAAGCTTTCTTT,CASSYQGTGEAEAFF,TRBJ1-1,TRBV6-5,.,few
TGTGCCAGCAGTCAACAGGGTAATGAGCAGTTCTTC,CASSQQGNEQFF,TRBJ2-1,TRBV6-6,.,.
TGTGCCAGCAGCTTGGTTCCAGGGGTAGAGACCCAGTACTTC,CASSLVPGVETQYF,TRBJ2-5,TRBV5-4,.,.
TGTGCCAGCAGTTTAGCAGTCAATGAGCAGTTCTTC,CASSLAVNEQFF,TRBJ2-1,TRBV28,.,.
TGTGCCGGACTATCCGGGACCCATCCGAGCACCGGGGAGCTGTTTTTT,CAGLSGTHPSTGELFF,TRBJ2-2,TRBV30,.,.
TGTGCCAGCAGGCCAAAGGGGGCAGGATCAGACGAGCAGTACTTC,CASRPKGAGSDEQYF,TRBJ2-7,TRBV6-5,TRBD1,.
TGTGCCAGCAGCTCCGGACGGGGAAGCCCGTACTCGAACACCGGGGAGCTGTTTTTT,CASSSGRGSPYSNTGELFF,TRBJ2-2,TRBV9,.,.
TGTGCCAGTAGTATAGGGGGGACTCCTGGGGGTCAGCCCCAGCATTTT,CASSIGGTPGGQPQHF,TRBJ1-5,TRBV19,.,few
TGTGCCAGCAGCCAGAAGGACAGGGTACTTTCTGGGGCCAACGTCCTGACTTTC,CASSQKDRVLSGANVLTF,TRBJ2-6,TRBV3-1/TRBV3-2,TRBD1,.
TGTGCCTGCGACAGGGGTAATGGCTACACCTTC,CACDRGNGYTF,TRBJ1-2,TRBV30,TRBD1,.
TGCAGCGTACCAAACAGGTCTGGATCCCATAAGGCACTTGGCTACACCTTC,CSVPNRSGSHKALGYTF,TRBJ1-2,TRBV29-1,.,.
TGCGCCAGCAGCCAAACTGGGACAGCTGTCGGCTACACCTTC,CASSQTGTAVGYTF,TRBJ1-2,TRBV4-1,TRBD1,.
TGTGCCACCTCCCTACAAACAGGGGCACGGGCGAACACCGGGGAGCTGTTTTTT,CATSLQTGARANTGELFF,TRBJ2-2,TRBV6-4,TRBD1,.
TGTGCCAGTAGTCAGGGGGCGAGAGAGCAGTACTTC,CASSQGAREQYF,TRBJ2-7,TRBV19,TRBD1,.
TGTGCCAGCAGAGCGGGCTCCTACGAGCAGTACTTC,CASRAGSYEQYF,TRBJ2-7,TRBV6-5,.,once
TGTGCCAGCAGCCCCCCCCCACCGGGACAGCACAATGAGCAGTTCTTC,CASSPPPPGQHNEQFF,TRBJ2-1,TRBV7-2,TRBD1,.
TGTGCCAGCAGCGGGGGACTAGCGGGGGCCGAGCAGTACTTC,CASSGGLAGAEQYF,TRBJ2-7,TRBV5-8,TRBD2,.
TGTGCCAGCAGCTCGCTCCGCCTAGCGGGGCGCAATGAGCAGTTCTTC,CASSSLRLAGRNEQFF,TRBJ2-1,TRBV28,TRBD2,.
TGTGCCAGCAGTACAGGGAAACTTAATGAAAAACTGTTTTTT,CASSTGKLNEKLFF,TRBJ1-4,TRBV6-5,.,once
TGTGCCAGCAGTTTTGCGGCACAAGAGACCCAGTACTTC,CASSFAAQETQYF,TRBJ2-5,TRBV12-3/TRBV12-4,.,.
TGTGCCAGCAGCTTAGGCCGCTTTACTAGCGGGGGTCCGTACCAAGAGACCCAGTACTTC,CASSLGRFTSGGPYQETQYF,TRBJ2-5,TRBV7-3,TRBD2,.
TGTGCCAGCAGTTTTGTTCAGAACACTGAAGCTTTCTTT,CASSFVQNTEAFF,TRBJ1-1,TRBV12-3/TRBV12-4,.,.
TGTGCCAGCAGCGTACTAGCGGGGGGGCCGCTGGAGACCCAGTACTTC,CASSVLAGGPLETQYF,TRBJ2-5,TRBV5-6,TRBD2,.
TGTGCCAGCAGCATCGTCCGGCCCGGGAATGAGCAGTTCTTC,CASSIVRPGNEQFF,TRBJ2-1,TRBV5-8,.,.
TGCGCCAGCAGCTTGGTACAGTACGGGATCACAGATACGCAGTATTTT,CASSLVQYGITDTQYF,TRBJ2-3,TRBV5-1,.,.
TGTGCCAGCAGTTCGCCGGGACAGCTAAACTATGGCTACACCTTC,CASSSPGQLNYGYTF,TRBJ1-2,TRBV27,TRBD1,.
TGTGCCAGCAGTTTGCAATTCGGGGGGCGGGGCTATGGCTACACCTTC,CASSLQFGGRGYGYTF,TRBJ1-2,TRBV28,.,.
TGTGCCAGCAGCCAGGAAGGGTCTAGCGGGGGACGCCAAGAGACCCAGTACTTC,CASSQEGSSGGRQETQYF,TRBJ2-5,TRBV4-2,TRBD2,.
TGTGCCAGCAGCCAAGACGGCGGCTCCTTATCCTACGAGCAGTACTTC,CASSQDGGSLSYEQYF,TRBJ2-7,TRBV14,.,.